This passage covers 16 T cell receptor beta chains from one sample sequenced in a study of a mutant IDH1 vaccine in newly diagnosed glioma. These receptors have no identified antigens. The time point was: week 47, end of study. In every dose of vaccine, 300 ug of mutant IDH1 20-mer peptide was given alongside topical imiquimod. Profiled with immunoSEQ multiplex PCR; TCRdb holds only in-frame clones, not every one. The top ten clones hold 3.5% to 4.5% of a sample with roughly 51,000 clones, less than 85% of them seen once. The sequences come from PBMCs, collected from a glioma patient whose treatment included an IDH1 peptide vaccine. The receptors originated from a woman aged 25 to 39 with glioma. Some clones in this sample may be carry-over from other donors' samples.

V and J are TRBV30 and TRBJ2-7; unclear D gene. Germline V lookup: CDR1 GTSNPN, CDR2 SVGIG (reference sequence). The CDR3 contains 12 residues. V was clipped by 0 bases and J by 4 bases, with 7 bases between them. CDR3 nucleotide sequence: TGTGCCTGGAGTGTACTGGGATACGAGCAGTACTTC. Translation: CAWSVLGYEQYF. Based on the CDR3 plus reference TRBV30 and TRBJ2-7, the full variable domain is SQTIHQWPATLVQPVGSPLSLECTVEGTSNPNLYWYRQAAGRGLQLLFYSVGIGQISSEVPQNLSASRPQDRQFILSSKKLLLSDSGFYLCAWSVLGYEQYFGPGTRLTVT.

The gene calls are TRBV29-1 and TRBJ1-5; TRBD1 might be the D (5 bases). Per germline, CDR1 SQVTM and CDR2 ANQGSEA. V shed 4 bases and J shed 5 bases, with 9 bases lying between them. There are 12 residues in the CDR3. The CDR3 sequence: CSVGGTDQPQHF. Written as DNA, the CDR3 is TGCAGCGTTGGGGGGACGGATCAGCCCCAGCATTTT.

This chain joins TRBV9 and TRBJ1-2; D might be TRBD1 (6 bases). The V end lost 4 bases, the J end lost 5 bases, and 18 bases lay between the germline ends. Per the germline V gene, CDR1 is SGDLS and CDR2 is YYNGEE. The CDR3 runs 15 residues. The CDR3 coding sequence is TGTGCCAGCAGCCCCAACATAGGGACAAATTATGGCTACACCTTC. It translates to CASSPNIGTNYGYTF.

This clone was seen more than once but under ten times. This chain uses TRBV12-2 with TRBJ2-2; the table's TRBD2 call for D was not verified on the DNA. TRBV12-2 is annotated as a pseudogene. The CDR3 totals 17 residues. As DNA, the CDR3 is TGTGCAAGTCGCTTAGTGGTGGCGGGGCACCACACCGGGGAGCTGTTTTTT. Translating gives CASRLVVAGHHTGELFF.

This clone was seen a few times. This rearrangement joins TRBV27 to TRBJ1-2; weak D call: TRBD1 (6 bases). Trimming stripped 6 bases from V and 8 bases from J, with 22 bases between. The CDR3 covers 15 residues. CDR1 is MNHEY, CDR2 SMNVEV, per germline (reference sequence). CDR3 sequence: CASSPRRRGDVGYTF. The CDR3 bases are TGTGCCAGCAGCCCGAGGAGGAGGGGGGACGTCGGCTACACCTTC.

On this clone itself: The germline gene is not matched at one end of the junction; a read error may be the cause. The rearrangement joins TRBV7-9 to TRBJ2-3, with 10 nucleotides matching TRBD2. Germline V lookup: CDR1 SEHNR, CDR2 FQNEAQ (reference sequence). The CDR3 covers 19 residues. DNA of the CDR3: TGTGCCAGCAGCCTAGCGCAGGGTCTAGCGGGAGTATATACAGATACGCAGTATTTT. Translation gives CASSLAQGLAGVYTDTQYF.

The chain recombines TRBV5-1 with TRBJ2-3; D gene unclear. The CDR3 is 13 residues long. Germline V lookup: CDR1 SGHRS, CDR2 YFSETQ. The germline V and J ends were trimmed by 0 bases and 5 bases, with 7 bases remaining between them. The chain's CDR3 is CASSLDGQDTQYF. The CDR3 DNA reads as TGCGCCAGCAGCTTGGATGGCCAAGATACGCAGTATTTT.

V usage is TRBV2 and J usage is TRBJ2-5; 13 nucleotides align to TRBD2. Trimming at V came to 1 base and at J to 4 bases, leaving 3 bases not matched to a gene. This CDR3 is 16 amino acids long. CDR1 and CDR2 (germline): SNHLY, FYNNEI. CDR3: CASSEETSGRGETQYF. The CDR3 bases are TGTGCCAGCAGTGAAGAAACTAGCGGGAGGGGAGAGACCCAGTACTTC.

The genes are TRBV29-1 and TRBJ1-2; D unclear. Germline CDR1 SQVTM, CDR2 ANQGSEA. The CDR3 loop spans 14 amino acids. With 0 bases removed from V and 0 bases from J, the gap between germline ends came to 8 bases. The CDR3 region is CSVEDRVSNYGYTF. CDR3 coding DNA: TGCAGCGTTGAAGACCGGGTTTCTAACTATGGCTACACCTTC.

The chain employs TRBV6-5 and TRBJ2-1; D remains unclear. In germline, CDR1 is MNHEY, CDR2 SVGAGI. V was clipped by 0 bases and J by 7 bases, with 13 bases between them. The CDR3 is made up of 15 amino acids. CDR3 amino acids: CASSYSGSGRNEQFF. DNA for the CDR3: TGTGCCAGCAGTTACTCCGGAAGTGGTCGTAATGAGCAGTTCTTC.

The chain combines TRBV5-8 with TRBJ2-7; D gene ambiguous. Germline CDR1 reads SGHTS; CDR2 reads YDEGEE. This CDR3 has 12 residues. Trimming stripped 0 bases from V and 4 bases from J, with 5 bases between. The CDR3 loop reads CASSLVVYEQYF. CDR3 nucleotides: TGTGCCAGCAGCTTGGTTGTGTACGAGCAGTACTTC.

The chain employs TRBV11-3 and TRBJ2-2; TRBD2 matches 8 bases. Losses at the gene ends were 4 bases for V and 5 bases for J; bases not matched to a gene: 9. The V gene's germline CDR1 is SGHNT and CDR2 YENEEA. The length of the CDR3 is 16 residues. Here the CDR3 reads CASSSPGAGGTGELFF. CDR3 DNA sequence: TGTGCCAGCAGCTCGCCGGGCGCGGGGGGTACCGGGGAGCTGTTTTTT.

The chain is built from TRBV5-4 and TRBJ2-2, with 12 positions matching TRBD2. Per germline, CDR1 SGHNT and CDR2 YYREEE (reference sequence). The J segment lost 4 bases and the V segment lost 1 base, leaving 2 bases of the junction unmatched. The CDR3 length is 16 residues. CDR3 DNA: TGTGCCAGCAGCTTGTCTAGCGGGAGGGCCACCGGGGAGCTGTTTTTT. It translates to CASSLSSGRATGELFF.

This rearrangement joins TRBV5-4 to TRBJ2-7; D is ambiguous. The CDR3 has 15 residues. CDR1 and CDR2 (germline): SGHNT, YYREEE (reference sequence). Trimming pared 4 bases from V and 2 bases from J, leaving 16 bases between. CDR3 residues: CASSVPGATPYEQYF. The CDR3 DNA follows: TGTGCCAGCAGCGTCCCAGGTGCTACCCCCTACGAGCAGTACTTC.

CDR3 in amino acids: CSVIQGAQETQYF. DNA for the CDR3: TGCAGCGTCATACAGGGGGCCCAAGAGACCCAGTACTTC. V is TRBV29-1 and J is TRBJ2-5, with 9 bases identical to TRBD1. The CDR3 extends over 13 amino acids. With V trimmed by 6 bases and J by 1 base, 3 bases remained unmatched. The germline gives CDR1 SQVTM, CDR2 ANQGSEA.

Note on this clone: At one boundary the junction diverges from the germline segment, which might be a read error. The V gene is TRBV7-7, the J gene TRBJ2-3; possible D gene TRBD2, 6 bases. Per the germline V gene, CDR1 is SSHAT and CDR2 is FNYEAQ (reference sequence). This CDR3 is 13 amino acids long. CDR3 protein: CASSRDFADTQYF. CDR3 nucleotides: TGTGCTAGCAGTCGGGACTTCGCAGATACGCAGTATTTT.